The 20 T cell receptor beta chains given below trace back to one sample, sequenced in a study of shared clonotypes between healthy human individuals. Sequencing used immunoSEQ multiplex PCR; TCRdb keeps in-frame clones, though not all of them. The table includes under 1,900,000 clones, 98% detected once. Sequencing was performed on naive CD4+ T cells sorted from blood. Regarding subset: CD45RA+ positively selected. Receptors originate from a man under 40 in good health.

The V gene is TRBV11-2, the J gene TRBJ2-1; TRBD2 agrees at 14 bases. CDR1 is SGHAT and CDR2 is FQNNGV in the germline V gene. The length of the CDR3 is 16 residues. The junction had 5 bases not matched to a gene; V was cut back by 0 bases and J by 10 bases. CDR3 sequence (DNA): TGTGCCAGCAGCTTAGAGGGACTAGCGGGAGCATCCGAGCAGTTCTTC. Translating it yields CASSLEGLAGASEQFF.

Concerning this clone: The same CDR3 arises from other DNA sequences in this sample as well. The CDR3, as DNA: TGTGCCAGCAGTCTCCGACAGGGAGAGCAGTACTTC. Protein sequence: CASSLRQGEQYF. This rearrangement joins TRBV28 to TRBJ2-7, with 7 positions matching TRBD1. Unmatched junction bases numbered 5, after V lost 5 bases and J lost 7 bases. Per germline, CDR1 MDHEN and CDR2 SYDVKM. This CDR3 is built from 12 residues.

This chain uses TRBV5-8 with TRBJ1-2; TRBD1 might be the D (6 bases). CDR3 length: 14 amino acids. V dropped 6 bases and J dropped 2 bases, with 14 bases sitting between them. The germline V gene encodes CDR1 SGHTS and CDR2 YDEGEE. The CDR3 DNA reads TGTGCCAGCATCCCCCTCGACAGGAACTATGGCTACACCTTC. Its protein product is CASIPLDRNYGYTF. Using reference TRBV5-8 and TRBJ1-2 for the parts outside the CDR3, the full variable domain is EAGVTQSPTHLIKTRGQQATLRCSPISGHTSVYWYQQALGLGLQFLLWYDEGEERNRGNFPPRFSGRQFPNYSSELNVNALELEDSALYLCASIPLDRNYGYTFGSGTRLTVV.

The chain is built from TRBV7-6 and TRBJ2-7; possibly TRBD2 for D (6 bases). Germline CDR1 reads SGHVS; CDR2 reads FNYEAQ. CDR3 length: 13 amino acids. The V end lost 1 base, the J end lost 3 bases, and 7 bases lay between the germline ends. In DNA form, the CDR3 reads TGTGCCAGCAGCTTAGGGAGGGGCTACGAGCAGTACTTC. Protein product: CASSLGRGYEQYF.

The J gene is TRBJ1-5, the V gene TRBV6-1; TRBD1 is a possible D gene (5 bases). CDR3 length: 14 amino acids. In germline, CDR1 is MNHNS, CDR2 SASEGT. Trimming removed 8 bases from V and 5 bases from J, with 16 bases in between. The CDR3 DNA follows: TGTGCCAGCCAGAGAGATAGGGGACATCAGCCCCAGCATTTT. Translated: CASQRDRGHQPQHF.

J is TRBJ2-1 and V is TRBV11-2, with TRBD2 matching 12 bases. Trimming removed 5 bases from V and 4 bases from J; junction bases left unmatched: 6. The CDR3 length is 16 residues. Germline CDR1 is SGHAT and CDR2 is FQNNGV. This CDR3 reads CASSLGTSGSYNEQFF. The DNA for the CDR3 is TGTGCCAGCAGCCTTGGGACTAGCGGGTCGTACAATGAGCAGTTCTTC.

The CDR3, as DNA: TGTGCCAGCAGCTTGGAGGACAGGGCGGTCTATGGCTACACCTTC. Its translation: CASSLEDRAVYGYTF. The gene calls are TRBV5-5 and TRBJ1-2; 8 bases agree with TRBD1. V gave up 0 bases and J gave up 4 bases; unmatched junction bases: 5. This CDR3 is built from 15 residues. Germline values: CDR1 SGHKS, CDR2 YYEKEE (reference sequence).

The chain links TRBV6-5 to TRBJ1-1; D is unclear. Trimming removed 6 bases at V and 7 bases at J, with 12 bases between. Germline lookup yields CDR1 MNHEY and CDR2 SVGAGI. This CDR3 region has 12 residues. The CDR3 nucleotides are TGTGCCAGCAGCGTTCAGCCGGATGAAGCTTTCTTT. Protein: CASSVQPDEAFF.

The gene calls are TRBV7-8 and TRBJ2-7, with 9 positions matching TRBD2. V gave up 3 bases and J gave up 5 bases; unmatched junction bases: 23. CDR1 and CDR2 from the germline V gene are SGHVS and FQNEAQ. The CDR3 spans 20 residues. CDR3 protein: CASSFPFGRREGSPRDEQYF. For the CDR3, the DNA is TGTGCCAGCAGCTTCCCTTTTGGACGGCGGGAGGGATCTCCGAGGGACGAGCAGTACTTC.

This chain connects TRBV18 to TRBJ1-1; 11 nucleotides align to TRBD1. J was trimmed by 10 bases and V by 3 bases; bases with no gene match: 13. The CDR3 runs to 16 residues. Germline CDR1 and CDR2: KGHSH and LQKENI. The CDR3 reads CASSPTHGTGGIGAFF. The CDR3 coding sequence is TGTGCCAGCTCACCTACACACGGGACAGGGGGGATTGGAGCTTTCTTT. The complete variable domain, with remaining parts taken from reference TRBV18 and TRBJ1-1, reads NAGVMQNPRHLVRRRGQEARLRCSPMKGHSHVYWYRQLPEEGLKFMVYLQKENIIDESGMPKERFSAEFPKEGPSILRIQQVVRGDSAAYFCASSPTHGTGGIGAFFGQGTRLTVV.

The chain couples TRBV10-3 to TRBJ1-1; 8 nucleotides match TRBD1. The trim removed 6 bases at V and 3 bases at J, leaving 6 bases unmatched. This CDR3 spans 14 amino acids. Germline V gene lookup returns CDR1 ENHRY and CDR2 SYGVKD. In DNA form, the CDR3 reads TGTGCCATCAGGTCAGGGGGCATAGACACTGAAGCTTTCTTT. Translation: CAIRSGGIDTEAFF.

The chain links TRBV28 to TRBJ2-3; tentatively, D is TRBD1 (5 bases). CDR1 is MDHEN, CDR2 SYDVKM, per germline. Trimming removed 8 bases at V and 7 bases at J, with 10 bases between. The CDR3 has 11 residues. The DNA for the CDR3 is TGTGCCAGCTCAGGGATCCATACGCAGTATTTT. As protein: CASSGIHTQYF.

The rearrangement links TRBV6-5 to TRBJ2-7, with D possibly matching TRBD2 (6 bases). The germline V and J ends were trimmed by 7 bases and 6 bases, with 13 bases remaining between them. Germline-derived CDR1 and CDR2 are MNHEY and SVGAGI. This CDR3 has 12 amino acids. The CDR3 region has the DNA TGTGCCAGCAAGGGAGGCGTCGCCGAGCAGTACTTC. Its translation: CASKGGVAEQYF.

With regard to this clone: Other DNA sequences in the same sample also yield this CDR3. The gene calls are TRBV28 and TRBJ2-1; possibly TRBD2 for D (6 bases). The V gene's germline CDR1 is MDHEN and CDR2 SYDVKM. CDR3 length: 15 amino acids. V was cut by 8 bases and J by 0 bases, with 14 bases left in between. The CDR3 DNA is TGTGCCAGCCGCCCTGGGGGGAGCTCCTACAATGAGCAGTTCTTC. It translates to CASRPGGSSYNEQFF.

CDR3 sequence: CASSSLRGSYGYTF. In nucleotides, the CDR3 is TGTGCCAGCAGCTCTCTTCGGGGTTCCTATGGCTACACCTTC. The genes are TRBV11-2 and TRBJ1-2; D not resolved. Germline CDR1 is SGHAT and CDR2 is FQNNGV. V lost 4 bases to trimming and J lost 4 bases, with 13 bases between them. The CDR3 sequence is 14 residues long.

The chain uses TRBV11-3 and TRBJ2-1; either TRBD1 or TRBD2 may fit D (5 bases each). The V end was cut by 2 bases, the J end by 0 bases, with 8 bases between. Per germline, CDR1 SGHNT and CDR2 YENEEA. The CDR3 length is 15 residues. CDR3 protein: CASSLRGNSYNEQFF. The CDR3, as DNA: TGTGCCAGCAGCTTACGGGGCAACTCCTACAATGAGCAGTTCTTC.

The chain couples TRBV7-2 to TRBJ2-7; D could derive from TRBD1 or TRBD2 (5 bases each). Trimming cost V 5 bases and J 7 bases, with 15 bases left between them. Germline loops: CDR1 SGHTA, CDR2 FQGNSA. The CDR3 is 13 amino acids. The CDR3 region is CASSREGPSEQYF. In DNA, the CDR3 is TGTGCCAGCAGCCGCGAGGGACCATCTGAGCAGTACTTC.

The V gene is TRBV10-1, the J gene TRBJ2-1; no clear D gene. Germline values: CDR1 WNHNN, CDR2 SYGVQD (reference sequence). CDR3 size: 15 residues. V was shortened by 2 bases and J by 0 bases, with 8 bases between the two germline ends. The CDR3 loop is CASSEDASSYNEQFF. In DNA, the CDR3 is TGCGCCAGCAGTGAGGATGCCAGCTCCTACAATGAGCAGTTCTTC.

The CDR3 here is CASRALAEGSETQYF. CDR3 DNA sequence: TGTGCCAGCAGAGCTCTCGCGGAGGGATCGGAGACCCAGTACTTC. This chain uses TRBV6-5 with TRBJ2-5; maybe TRBD2 (6 bases). This CDR3 contains 15 residues. Germline CDR1 is MNHEY and CDR2 is SVGAGI. Between the trimmed V and J ends, which lost 6 bases and 5 bases, there was a span of 19 bases.

The V gene is TRBV10-3, the J gene TRBJ2-7, with D possibly matching TRBD2 (6 bases). V lost 6 bases, J lost 4 bases, and 19 bases lay in between. The CDR3 covers 15 residues. The V gene's germline CDR1 is ENHRY and CDR2 SYGVKD. Here the CDR3 reads CAIRTPGAGSYEQYF. Here the CDR3 DNA reads TGTGCCATCAGGACCCCCGGGGCGGGATCTTACGAGCAGTACTTC.